A single T cell receptor (beta chain) is shown here with its context. Antigen specificity is unknown. The data are from a study of cytomegalovirus exposure and HLA in healthy donors. Study results and limitations: Association with HLA alleles at 0.05 false discovery rate was found for around 15,000 TCR beta sequences in a later analysis.

Trimming shortened V by 0 bases and J by 4 bases, and 13 bases separated the two germline ends. The CDR3 length is 15 residues. Germline CDR1 SGDLS, CDR2 YYNGEE. Amplification used 60 Vbeta primers and 13 Jbeta primers. The protocol was immunoSEQ multiplex PCR, while the TCRdb copy is restricted to in-frame clones and leaves out a portion. In the table there are 150,000 to 200,000 clones, roughly 79% of which are singletons. The clonotype was recovered from a middle-aged woman in good health and CMV-seronegative. The rearrangement links TRBV9 to TRBJ2-5; the D gene is possibly TRBD2 (6 bases). The sequencing sample was made of PBMCs. CDR3 amino acids: CASSVGLGRGETQYF. The CDR3 DNA reads TGTGCCAGCAGCGTAGGACTCGGGAGAGGAGAGACCCAGTACTTC.